This is a list of T cell receptor beta chains from one sample in a study of T cell repertoires and Cas9 in healthy adults. Clones were read by immunoSEQ multiplex PCR, and TCRdb kept only the in-frame ones, dropping some. The sample lists tens of thousands of clones; 92% were seen once. Input material: CD4+ effector T cells (CD127+, CD25-, CD137-, CD154-) from PBMCs; culture status not recorded. These receptors originate from a human donor in good health. Each CDR3 is given with its conserved first and last residue. D genes are given only for firm matches. Size is omitted from some rows. Given values are once, few, many or a class for expanded clones.

V	size	D	J	CDR3	DNA
TRBV4-1	-	TRBD1	TRBJ1-2	CASSQPTGVRYGYTF	TGCGCCAGCAGCCAACCGACAGGGGTGCGCTATGGCTACACCTTC
TRBV5-1	once	-	TRBJ2-5	CASSLGSFQETQYF	TGCGCCAGCAGCTTGGGTAGTTTTCAAGAGACCCAGTACTTC
TRBV28	-	-	TRBJ1-4	CASSSPKEKLFF	TGTGCCAGCAGTTCGCCCAAGGAAAAACTGTTTTTT
TRBV6-6	-	-	TRBJ1-5	CASTAEGQPQHF	TGTGCCAGCACAGCAGAAGGACAGCCCCAGCATTTT
TRBV10-2	-	TRBD1	TRBJ1-2	CASIVGNPGQGVQDGYTF	TGCGCCAGCATTGTCGGCAACCCGGGACAGGGGGTTCAAGATGGCTACACCTTC
TRBV19	-	TRBD2	TRBJ2-6	CASSNIAGGQRSGANVLTF	TGTGCCAGTAGTAATATAGCGGGAGGGCAAAGGTCTGGGGCCAACGTCCTGACTTTC
TRBV6-6	once	-	TRBJ2-3	CASSSRDFSTDTQYF	TGTGCCAGCAGCAGCCGGGACTTTAGCACAGATACGCAGTATTTT
TRBV5-4	-	TRBD1	TRBJ2-3	CASRRQGADSTDTQYF	TGTGCCAGCAGACGACAGGGGGCCGATTCCACAGATACGCAGTATTTT
TRBV27	-	-	TRBJ2-2	CASMKAVVAGELFF	TGTGCCAGCATGAAAGCCGTAGTGGCCGGGGAGCTGTTTTTT
TRBV27	-	-	TRBJ1-1	CASRFVLENTEAFF	TGTGCCAGCAGATTCGTTCTTGAGAACACTGAAGCTTTCTTT
TRBV18	-	-	TRBJ1-5	CASSPAREDQPQHF	TGTGCCAGCTCACCTGCCCGGGAGGATCAGCCCCAGCATTTT
TRBV7-2	-	TRBD1	TRBJ1-2	CASSPDLGQGRYGYTF	TGTGCCAGCAGCCCCGACCTGGGACAGGGGAGGTATGGCTACACCTTC
TRBV29-1	-	-	TRBJ1-2	CSVGTANYGYTF	TGCAGCGTTGGGACAGCTAACTATGGCTACACCTTC
TRBV2	-	-	TRBJ2-7	CASVEGDTLYEQCF	TGTGCCAGCGTTGAGGGGGACACCCTATACGAGCAGTGCTTC
TRBV7-3	-	-	TRBJ2-3	CVSSLRPNTDTQYF	TGTGTCAGCAGCCTACGACCTAACACAGATACGCAGTATTTT
TRBV19	-	-	TRBJ1-1	CASSYRELGTEAFF	TGTGCCAGTAGTTACAGGGAATTGGGCACTGAAGCTTTCTTT
TRBV28	-	-	TRBJ1-1	CASSLRTGMNTEAFF	TGTGCCAGCAGTTTGCGTACAGGGATGAACACTGAAGCTTTCTTT
TRBV5-1	-	TRBD1	TRBJ2-1	CASSLDRGDNEQFF	TGCGCCAGCAGCTTGGACAGGGGGGACAATGAGCAGTTCTTC
TRBV27	-	-	TRBJ1-2	CASSPGTYGYTF	TGTGCCAGCAGTCCAGGGACGTATGGCTACACCTTC
TRBV7-2	-	TRBD2	TRBJ2-7	CASSQMGLALYEQYF	TGTGCCAGCAGCCAAATGGGACTAGCGTTGTACGAGCAGTACTTC
TRBV6-5	-	-	TRBJ1-1	CASSYLGREAFF	TGTGCCAGCAGTTACTTGGGCCGTGAAGCTTTCTTT
TRBV9	-	-	TRBJ1-5	CASSRGRPGSQPQHF	TGTGCCAGCAGCCGGGGACGTCCAGGATCGCAGCCCCAGCATTTT
TRBV14	-	-	TRBJ1-1	CASSRGIRTEAFF	TGTGCCAGCAGCCGAGGGATCCGCACTGAAGCTTTCTTT
TRBV6-6	once	TRBD1	TRBJ2-7	CASSYLTGGAYEQYF	TGTGCCAGCAGTTACCTGACAGGGGGCGCGTACGAGCAGTACTTC
TRBV6-5	-	TRBD1	TRBJ1-4	CASSYEGQAEKLFF	TGTGCCAGCAGTTATGAGGGACAGGCTGAAAAACTGTTTTTT
TRBV6-5	-	-	TRBJ1-1	CASTHGGDTEAFF	TGTGCCAGCACTCACGGAGGGGACACTGAAGCTTTCTTT
TRBV15	-	-	TRBJ1-5	CATSRVGDNQPQHF	TGTGCCACCAGCAGAGTAGGAGATAATCAGCCCCAGCATTTT
TRBV7-9	-	TRBD1	TRBJ2-5	CASSRGQGLQETQYF	TGTGCCAGCAGCCGCGGACAGGGCCTCCAAGAGACCCAGTACTTC
TRBV7-2	-	-	TRBJ2-2	CASSLGRNTGELFF	TGTGCCAGCAGCTTAGGGAGGAACACCGGGGAGCTGTTTTTT
TRBV18	-	-	TRBJ2-1	CASSPPGQTAQFF	TGTGCCAGCTCACCACCGGGACAAACTGCGCAGTTCTTC
TRBV10-3	-	-	TRBJ2-2	CAISESGGRAGELFF	TGTGCCATCAGTGAGTCGGGTGGAAGGGCCGGGGAGCTGTTTTTT
TRBV9	-	TRBD1	TRBJ1-4	CASSPQGVIGGKLFF	TGTGCCAGCAGCCCCCAGGGGGTTATTGGTGGAAAACTGTTTTTT
TRBV28	-	-	TRBJ1-6	CASSLRQDNSPLHF	TGTGCCAGCAGTTTGCGACAGGATAATTCACCCCTCCACTTT
TRBV18	-	-	TRBJ2-1	CASSPRGTGEQFF	TGTGCCAGCTCACCGAGGGGAACGGGTGAGCAGTTCTTC
TRBV27	-	TRBD1	TRBJ1-2	CASSFGQGRGYTF	TGTGCCAGCAGTTTCGGACAGGGGAGAGGCTACACCTTC
TRBV29-1	-	TRBD1	TRBJ2-5	CSVESGGQETQYF	TGCAGCGTTGAATCAGGGGGCCAAGAGACCCAGTACTTC
TRBV5-4	-	TRBD1	TRBJ2-5	CASSLPGTAQETQYF	TGTGCCAGCAGCTTGCCCGGGACAGCCCAAGAGACCCAGTACTTC
TRBV7-2	-	-	TRBJ2-3	CASSLRADTQYF	TGTGCCAGCAGCTTAAGAGCGGATACGCAGTATTTT
TRBV30	-	-	TRBJ1-6	CAWSEDFSYNSPLHF	TGTGCCTGGAGTGAGGATTTCTCCTATAATTCACCCCTCCACTTT
TRBV7-2	-	-	TRBJ1-1	CASSPQRAGSTEAFF	TGTGCCAGCAGCCCCCAAAGGGCGGGCAGTACTGAAGCTTTCTTT
TRBV5-4	few	-	TRBJ1-2	CASSFWGGRGYTF	TGTGCCAGCAGCTTTTGGGGGGGCAGGGGCTACACCTTC
TRBV7-6	-	TRBD1	TRBJ1-1	CASSFRLTGSLREMNTEAFF	TGTGCCAGCAGCTTCAGATTGACAGGGAGTTTGCGGGAAATGAACACTGAAGCTTTCTTT
TRBV19	few	-	TRBJ2-3	CASRTAGTDTQYF	TGTGCCAGTAGAACAGCGGGCACAGATACGCAGTATTTT
TRBV11-2	-	-	TRBJ2-6	CASSSQPGANVLTF	TGTGCCAGCAGCTCGCAGCCTGGGGCCAACGTCCTGACTTTC
TRBV6-1	-	-	TRBJ2-1	CASHFLSYNEQFF	TGTGCCAGCCACTTTCTTTCCTACAATGAGCAGTTCTTC
TRBV27	-	-	TRBJ2-7	CASRSGVGGEQYF	TGTGCCAGCAGGAGTGGGGTAGGTGGCGAGCAGTACTTC